The T cell receptor beta chain described here comes from a study of blood T cells in healthy people across ages. Roughly 10 milliliters was the volume of peripheral blood drawn from each donor. Deletions cut 2 bases from V and 6 bases from J, with 13 bases between. The CDR3 spans 15 residues. CDR1 and CDR2 from the germline V gene are SEHNR and FQNEAQ (reference sequence). Study results and caveats: It was not known whether donors were CMV positive (a possible confounder of expanded clonotype changes).

A J-beta primer mix and a sample-barcoded 5' primer were used in a second PCR of about 7 to 12 cycles. Tagging of each cDNA molecule was performed by a template-switch adaptor with 12 random nucleotides. Sequencing recovered at least 3 million CDR3-containing paired-end reads from each sample. TCRdb re-analysed the 5' RACE reads in MiXCR, keeping a single row per CDR3 protein. This table holds under 2,000,000 distinct CDR3 sequences, roughly 50% found once. With respect to this clonotype: The antigen is undetermined.

The TCR sequence derives from a woman in her thirties or forties in good health. Sequenced input: blood. This chain links TRBV7-9 with TRBJ1-4, with D hard to call. The CDR3 region is CASSLTMTRDEKLFF. The CDR3 DNA reads as TGTGCCAGCAGCTTAACAATGACGAGGGATGAAAAACTGTTTTTT. The full variable domain, in which reference TRBV7-9 and TRBJ1-4 provide the parts outside the CDR3, is DTGVSQNPRHKITKRGQNVTFRCDPISEHNRLYWYRQTLGQGPEFLTYFQNEAQLEKSRLLSDRFSAERPKGSFSTLEIQRTEQGDSAMYLCASSLTMTRDEKLFFGSGTQLSVL.